This T cell receptor beta chain is drawn from a study of a mutant IDH1 vaccine in newly diagnosed glioma. Across the study: Of treated patients, approximately 60% were men and about 38% women, averaging around 44 years.

The time point denotes: week 11, during vaccination. Alongside topical imiquimod, each dose of vaccine comprised 300 ug of mutant IDH1 20-mer peptide. Sequenced by immunoSEQ multiplex PCR; TCRdb stores in-frame clones only, minus some. The table lists about 25,000 clones, roughly 80% of them singletons. Germline lookup yields CDR1 SGHTA and CDR2 FQGNSA. This CDR3 has 15 residues. The germline V and J ends were trimmed by 2 bases and 9 bases, with 16 bases remaining between them. This clone was counted a few times. Its matching antigen is unknown. The chain carries TRBV7-2 and TRBJ1-4, with a tentative D call TRBD1 (6 bases). The sequence came from a woman aged 18-35 years with glioma. The specimen comprised PBMCs, sampled from a glioma patient whose treatment included an IDH1 peptide vaccine. The CDR3 loop reads CASSLWGGQVQKLFF. The CDR3 DNA reads as TGTGCCAGCAGCTTATGGGGGGGCCAGGTTCAAAAACTGTTTTTT.